Listed below are T cell receptor beta chains from one sample, sequenced in a study of CD8 T cells in Susac syndrome. TCRdb reprocessed the immunoSEQ multiplex PCR reads via MiXCR and lists one record per CDR3 protein. The table lists 110,000 or so distinct CDR3 sequences, about 93% of them singletons, with 0.13% to 0.15% in the top ten. Sequencing input: CD4+ T cells from PBMCs. These receptors were taken from a human donor in good health. Both conserved end residues are trimmed from each CDR3.

V gene: TRBV6-5; J gene: TRBJ2-7; CDR3 protein: ATLPNAGVHEQY
V gene: TRBV20-1; J gene: TRBJ2-3; CDR3 protein: SARVASQSTDTQY
V gene: TRBV9; J gene: TRBJ2-5; CDR3 protein: ASSVGGIGETQY
V gene: TRBV2; J gene: TRBJ2-1; CDR3 protein: ASSGTSGEYNEQF
V gene: TRBV3-1; J gene: TRBJ1-1; CDR3 protein: ASSQDPLRASGEAF
V gene: TRBV3-1; J gene: TRBJ2-7; CDR3 protein: ASSHIRGEQY
V gene: TRBV7-2; J gene: TRBJ2-7; CDR3 protein: ASSLGQGVHEQY
V gene: TRBV6-5; J gene: TRBJ2-2; CDR3 protein: ASSSQPGQGYTGELF
V gene: TRBV18; J gene: TRBJ2-6; CDR3 protein: ASSPMGSGANVLT
V gene: TRBV20-1; J gene: TRBJ1-1; CDR3 protein: SARGRNTEAF
V gene: TRBV20-1; J gene: TRBJ2-4; CDR3 protein: SAERDAKNIQY
V gene: TRBV12-3/TRBV12-4; J gene: TRBJ1-5; CDR3 protein: ASSPRGRADQPQH
V gene: TRBV6-1; J gene: TRBJ1-5; CDR3 protein: ASRSGTGGRNQPQH
V gene: TRBV6-5; J gene: TRBJ1-6; CDR3 protein: ASRNRSGEKSPLH
V gene: TRBV11-1; J gene: TRBJ1-1; CDR3 protein: ASSFQGPTEAF
V gene: TRBV4-1; J gene: TRBJ1-3; CDR3 protein: ASSPLLGGNTIY
V gene: TRBV14; J gene: TRBJ2-1; CDR3 protein: ASSQVLGVEQF
V gene: TRBV20-1; J gene: TRBJ2-2; CDR3 protein: SGTDSANTGELF
V gene: TRBV6-2/TRBV6-3; J gene: TRBJ2-7; CDR3 protein: ASRFRTGANEQY
V gene: TRBV20-1; J gene: TRBJ2-7; CDR3 protein: SASSRQREYEQY
V gene: TRBV5-1; J gene: TRBJ1-2; CDR3 protein: ASSLGRGNYGYT
V gene: TRBV14; J gene: TRBJ2-7; CDR3 protein: ASSRDYRAHEQY